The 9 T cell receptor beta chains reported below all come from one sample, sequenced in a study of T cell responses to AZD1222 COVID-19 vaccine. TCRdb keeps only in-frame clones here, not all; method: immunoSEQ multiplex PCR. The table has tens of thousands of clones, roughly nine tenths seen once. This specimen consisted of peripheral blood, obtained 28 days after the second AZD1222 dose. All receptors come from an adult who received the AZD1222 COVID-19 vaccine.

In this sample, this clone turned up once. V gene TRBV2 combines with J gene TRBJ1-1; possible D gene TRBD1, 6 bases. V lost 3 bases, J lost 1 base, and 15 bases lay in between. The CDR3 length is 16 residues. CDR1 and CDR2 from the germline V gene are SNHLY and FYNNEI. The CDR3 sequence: CASSDPHRTENTEAFF. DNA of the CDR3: TGTGCCAGCAGTGACCCTCATCGGACAGAGAACACTGAAGCTTTCTTT. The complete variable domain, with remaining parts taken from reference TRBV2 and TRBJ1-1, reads EPEVTQTPSHQVTQMGQEVILRCVPISNHLYFYWYRQILGQKVEFLVSFYNNEISEKSEIFDDQFSVERPDGSNFTLKIRSTKLEDSAMYFCASSDPHRTENTEAFFGQGTRLTVV.

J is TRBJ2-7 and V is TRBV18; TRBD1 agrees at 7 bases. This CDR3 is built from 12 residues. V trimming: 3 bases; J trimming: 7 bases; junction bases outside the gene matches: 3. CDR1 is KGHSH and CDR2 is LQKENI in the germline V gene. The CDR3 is CASSPQQGEQYF. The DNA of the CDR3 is TGTGCCAGCTCACCTCAACAGGGGGAGCAGTACTTC.

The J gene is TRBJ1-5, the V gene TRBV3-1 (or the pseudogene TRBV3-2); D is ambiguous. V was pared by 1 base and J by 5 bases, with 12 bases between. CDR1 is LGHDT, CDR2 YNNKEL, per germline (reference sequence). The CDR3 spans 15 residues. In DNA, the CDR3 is TGTGCCAGCAGCCAAGGAGGGAGCCTGGATCAGCCCCAGCATTTT. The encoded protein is CASSQGGSLDQPQHF.

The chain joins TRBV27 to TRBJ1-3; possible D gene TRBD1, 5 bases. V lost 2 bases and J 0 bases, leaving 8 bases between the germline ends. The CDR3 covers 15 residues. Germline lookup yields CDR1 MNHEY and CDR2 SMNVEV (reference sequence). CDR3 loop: CASSLQGVSGNTIYF. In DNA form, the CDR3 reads TGTGCCAGCAGTTTACAGGGAGTCTCTGGAAACACCATATATTTT.

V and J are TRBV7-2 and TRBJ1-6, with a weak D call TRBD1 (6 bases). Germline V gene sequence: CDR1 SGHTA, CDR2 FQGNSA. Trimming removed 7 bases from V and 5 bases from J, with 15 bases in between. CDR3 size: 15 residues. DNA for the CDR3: TGTGCCAGCAAACGAGGGACAATGAATAATTCACCCCTCCACTTT. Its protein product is CASKRGTMNNSPLHF.

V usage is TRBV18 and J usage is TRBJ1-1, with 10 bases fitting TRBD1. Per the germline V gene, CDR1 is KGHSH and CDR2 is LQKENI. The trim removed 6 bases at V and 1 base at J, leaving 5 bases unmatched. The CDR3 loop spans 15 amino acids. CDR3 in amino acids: CASSGRQGANTEAFF. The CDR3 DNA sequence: TGTGCCAGCTCGGGTCGACAGGGGGCGAACACTGAAGCTTTCTTT.

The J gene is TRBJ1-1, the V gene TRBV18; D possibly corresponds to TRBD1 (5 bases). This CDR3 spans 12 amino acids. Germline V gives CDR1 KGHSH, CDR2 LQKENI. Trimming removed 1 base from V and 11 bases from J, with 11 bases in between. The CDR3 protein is CASSPLKGAAFF. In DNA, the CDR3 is TGTGCCAGCTCACCACTGAAAGGGGCCGCTTTCTTT.

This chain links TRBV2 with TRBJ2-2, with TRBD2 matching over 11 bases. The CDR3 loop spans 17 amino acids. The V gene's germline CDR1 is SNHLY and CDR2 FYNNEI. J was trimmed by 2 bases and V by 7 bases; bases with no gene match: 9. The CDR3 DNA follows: TGTGCCAGCATGCCGACTAGCGGGGAGATTAACACCGGGGAGCTGTTTTTT. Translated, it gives CASMPTSGEINTGELFF.

The CDR3: CASSPAGPNYGYTF. The CDR3 DNA sequence: TGTGCCAGCTCACCGGCGGGTCCCAACTATGGCTACACCTTC. The rearrangement joins TRBV18 to TRBJ1-2; D is unresolved. V dropped 3 bases and J dropped 2 bases, with 10 bases sitting between them. The CDR3 runs 14 residues. Germline CDR1 and CDR2: KGHSH and LQKENI. Drawing the rest from reference TRBV18 and TRBJ1-2, the complete variable domain is NAGVMQNPRHLVRRRGQEARLRCSPMKGHSHVYWYRQLPEEGLKFMVYLQKENIIDESGMPKERFSAEFPKEGPSILRIQQVVRGDSAAYFCASSPAGPNYGYTFGSGTRLTVV.